Listed below are T cell receptor beta chains from one sample, sequenced in a study of blood T cell repertoires in COVID-19. Assay: immunoSEQ multiplex PCR; the TCRdb copy retains only in-frame clones and omits some. In the table there are fewer than 300,000 clones, less than 90% of which are singletons. The sequenced material came from peripheral blood. These receptor sequences come from a man aged 55 to 70 who had recovered from COVID-19. Both conserved end residues are part of each CDR3. Fields, in order: V gene, clone size, J gene, D gene, CDR3 protein. A D gene is named only where the DNA matches it firmly. Not every row has a clone size; where given, it reads once, few, many or a size class.

V gene: TRBV19
clone size: NA
J gene: TRBJ2-7
D gene: NA
CDR3 protein: CASRGQGRYEQYF

V gene: TRBV6-5
clone size: NA
J gene: TRBJ1-6
D gene: NA
CDR3 protein: CASSYLAGFNSPLHF

V gene: TRBV3-1/TRBV3-2
clone size: NA
J gene: TRBJ2-7
D gene: TRBD2
CDR3 protein: CASSLGLAGTYEQYF

V gene: TRBV2
clone size: NA
J gene: TRBJ2-3
D gene: TRBD2
CDR3 protein: CASSEVAAGGYTDTQYF

V gene: TRBV3-1/TRBV3-2
clone size: NA
J gene: TRBJ1-1
D gene: NA
CDR3 protein: CASGSTVMGTEAFF

V gene: TRBV14
clone size: NA
J gene: TRBJ1-1
D gene: NA
CDR3 protein: CASSQVVWSSEAFF

V gene: TRBV6-5
clone size: NA
J gene: TRBJ2-2
D gene: NA
CDR3 protein: CASRPGPAGELFF

V gene: TRBV6-5
clone size: NA
J gene: TRBJ1-2
D gene: TRBD1
CDR3 protein: CASSYGTGDNYGYTF

V gene: TRBV12-5
clone size: NA
J gene: TRBJ1-2
D gene: NA
CDR3 protein: CASGDSNYGYTF

V gene: TRBV6-5
clone size: NA
J gene: TRBJ2-5
D gene: TRBD1
CDR3 protein: CASSLVGQGYPSYF

V gene: TRBV25-1
clone size: NA
J gene: TRBJ1-1
D gene: NA
CDR3 protein: CASSEGFRGRGAFF

V gene: TRBV6-5
clone size: NA
J gene: TRBJ2-5
D gene: TRBD1
CDR3 protein: CASRIQGAIETQYF

V gene: TRBV18
clone size: NA
J gene: TRBJ2-5
D gene: TRBD1
CDR3 protein: CASSPQGDETQYF

V gene: TRBV6-1
clone size: few
J gene: TRBJ2-7
D gene: NA
CDR3 protein: CASSELGARSNEQYF

V gene: TRBV6-6
clone size: NA
J gene: TRBJ1-1
D gene: NA
CDR3 protein: CASRLTSTEAFF

V gene: TRBV11-2
clone size: NA
J gene: TRBJ2-2
D gene: TRBD2
CDR3 protein: CASSTGLAVNTGELFF

V gene: TRBV7-9
clone size: NA
J gene: TRBJ1-1
D gene: NA
CDR3 protein: CASSLVSLNTEAFF

V gene: TRBV19
clone size: NA
J gene: TRBJ1-2
D gene: NA
CDR3 protein: CASSIGLNSNYGYTF

V gene: TRBV10-3
clone size: NA
J gene: TRBJ1-6
D gene: NA
CDR3 protein: CAISPDRSSYNSPLHF

V gene: TRBV25-1
clone size: NA
J gene: TRBJ1-1
D gene: NA
CDR3 protein: CASSESGGAPEAFF

V gene: TRBV12-3/TRBV12-4
clone size: once
J gene: TRBJ2-3
D gene: NA
CDR3 protein: CASCPQDTDTQYF

V gene: TRBV27
clone size: NA
J gene: TRBJ2-7
D gene: NA
CDR3 protein: CASSSLPLRGRDSYEQYF

V gene: TRBV7-8
clone size: NA
J gene: TRBJ1-2
D gene: NA
CDR3 protein: CASFEPLRGPSNYGYTF

V gene: TRBV18
clone size: NA
J gene: TRBJ1-2
D gene: TRBD1
CDR3 protein: CASSPKDRGSSAGGYTF

V gene: TRBV2
clone size: NA
J gene: TRBJ2-3
D gene: NA
CDR3 protein: CASSVSTDTQYF

V gene: TRBV5-1
clone size: NA
J gene: TRBJ2-7
D gene: TRBD2
CDR3 protein: CASSSGGGIEQYF

V gene: TRBV7-9
clone size: NA
J gene: TRBJ1-5
D gene: NA
CDR3 protein: CASSREAGQPQHF

V gene: TRBV7-2
clone size: NA
J gene: TRBJ2-2
D gene: TRBD2
CDR3 protein: CASSPRLAGEITGELFF

V gene: TRBV7-2
clone size: once
J gene: TRBJ1-3
D gene: NA
CDR3 protein: CASSRGRDSGNTIYF

V gene: TRBV7-9
clone size: NA
J gene: TRBJ2-1
D gene: NA
CDR3 protein: CASSPWTGEYNEQFF

V gene: TRBV25-1
clone size: many
J gene: TRBJ2-7
D gene: NA
CDR3 protein: CASSDRVEQYF

V gene: TRBV28
clone size: NA
J gene: TRBJ2-2
D gene: NA
CDR3 protein: CASSLSTAGLRAGELFF

V gene: TRBV30
clone size: NA
J gene: TRBJ2-3
D gene: NA
CDR3 protein: CARAASGTDTQYF

V gene: TRBV21-1
clone size: NA
J gene: TRBJ1-5
D gene: NA
CDR3 protein: CASSPWGGRPQHF

V gene: TRBV27
clone size: few
J gene: TRBJ2-7
D gene: NA
CDR3 protein: CASRGVGSLQYF

V gene: TRBV7-3
clone size: NA
J gene: TRBJ2-3
D gene: TRBD1
CDR3 protein: CASSIGTGMATDTQYF

V gene: TRBV7-2
clone size: NA
J gene: TRBJ2-7
D gene: NA
CDR3 protein: CASSSRDLSDEQYF

V gene: TRBV15
clone size: NA
J gene: TRBJ1-1
D gene: NA
CDR3 protein: CATSRGEGNTEAFF

V gene: TRBV20-1
clone size: NA
J gene: TRBJ1-2
D gene: NA
CDR3 protein: CSASRGINYGYTF

V gene: TRBV12-3/TRBV12-4
clone size: NA
J gene: TRBJ1-1
D gene: NA
CDR3 protein: CASSWAGNTEAFF

V gene: TRBV7-9
clone size: NA
J gene: TRBJ2-7
D gene: TRBD2
CDR3 protein: CASSLGTSVGEQYF

V gene: TRBV5-1
clone size: NA
J gene: TRBJ1-4
D gene: NA
CDR3 protein: CASSLGQQKNEKLFF

V gene: TRBV6-2/TRBV6-3
clone size: NA
J gene: TRBJ1-5
D gene: NA
CDR3 protein: CASSYLTGDQPQHF

V gene: TRBV11-3
clone size: once
J gene: TRBJ1-1
D gene: NA
CDR3 protein: CASSGEGNTEAFF

V gene: TRBV5-1
clone size: once
J gene: TRBJ2-7
D gene: NA
CDR3 protein: CASSPTWTDTYEQYF

V gene: TRBV10-3
clone size: few
J gene: TRBJ1-1
D gene: NA
CDR3 protein: CAARKEGTTNTEAFF

V gene: TRBV18
clone size: NA
J gene: TRBJ1-5
D gene: TRBD1
CDR3 protein: CASSPRTGYSNQPQHF